What follows are 20 T cell receptor beta chains derived from one specimen sequenced in a study of CD8 T cells in ankylosing spondylitis. TCRdb itself ran the 5' RACE reads through MiXCR, one entry per CDR3 protein. The sample records under 200,000 distinct CDR3 sequences, roughly 10% being singletons. The sequencing sample was made of blood, either unsorted or a sorted T cell fraction (not recorded which). These receptors were taken from a female donor with ankylosing spondylitis or in good health (not recorded which).

This clonotype turned up a few times. The J gene is TRBJ2-1, the V gene TRBV15; 7 bases map to TRBD2. Germline V gene lookup returns CDR1 LNHNV and CDR2 YYDKDF (reference sequence). The CDR3 extends over 16 amino acids. With V trimmed by 4 bases and J by 10 bases, 16 bases remained unmatched. The CDR3 DNA is TGTGCCACCAGCACCGCTGGACTAGACCTCTTTTGGGAGCAGTTCTTC. Protein: CATSTAGLDLFWEQFF.

This clonotype was counted at least ten times. The chain has TRBV6-2 or TRBV6-3 and TRBJ2-1, with D unresolved. CDR3 length equals 19 residues. V lost 2 bases and J lost 6, with 26 bases in between. Germline CDR1 is MNHEY and CDR2 is SVGEGT. For the CDR3, the DNA is TGTGCCAGCAGTTACAAGTCTGTAGGGTGGTCAGGTTATGGCAATGAGCAGTTCTTC. Its translation is CASSYKSVGWSGYGNEQFF.

The CDR3 sequence is CASSAGPLPNYEQYF. The CDR3 nucleotides read TGTGCCAGCAGCGCCGGACCATTACCGAACTACGAGCAGTACTTC. The V and J genes are TRBV6-1 and TRBJ2-7; no clear D gene. This CDR3 region has 15 residues. Per germline, CDR1 MNHNS and CDR2 SASEGT. V shed 6 bases and J shed 3 bases, with 18 bases lying between them.

This clonotype has only a few counts. The chain couples TRBV7-9 to TRBJ2-7; 7 bases align to TRBD2. V was clipped by 4 bases and J by 3 bases; unmatched bases: 6. The V gene's germline CDR1 is SEHNR and CDR2 FQNEAQ (reference sequence). This CDR3 contains 14 residues. The CDR3 loop reads CASSSDGGYYEQYF. The CDR3 DNA follows: TGTGCCAGCAGCTCCGACGGGGGGTACTACGAGCAGTACTTC. The full variable domain, completed using reference TRBV7-9 and TRBJ2-7, is DTGVSQNPRHKITKRGQNVTFRCDPISEHNRLYWYRQTLGQGPEFLTYFQNEAQLEKSRLLSDRFSAERPKGSFSTLEIQRTEQGDSAMYLCASSSDGGYYEQYFGPGTRLTVT.

This clonotype was counted between two and nine times. V is TRBV7-6 and J is TRBJ2-7; D not certain. The germline V gene has CDR1 SGHVS and CDR2 FNYEAQ. This CDR3 region has 11 residues. Deletions cut 8 bases from V and 5 bases from J, with 10 bases between. The chain's CDR3 is CASGVSDEQYF. For the CDR3, the DNA is TGTGCCAGCGGAGTTTCCGACGAGCAGTACTTC.

The chain couples TRBV30 to TRBJ2-1; no firm D call. The CDR3 is 13 residues long. Germline V gives CDR1 GTSNPN, CDR2 SVGIG (reference sequence). V shed 0 bases and J shed 8 bases, with 11 bases lying between them. CDR3 protein: CAWSVKMVDEQFF. The CDR3 coding sequence is TGTGCCTGGAGTGTAAAGATGGTCGATGAGCAGTTCTTC.

This rearrangement joins TRBV24-1 to TRBJ2-1; 8 bases map to TRBD1. The CDR3 spans 15 residues. V was pared by 5 bases and J by 6 bases, with 8 bases of the junction left unmatched. Germline V gene sequence: CDR1 KGHDR, CDR2 SFDVKD. CDR3 coding DNA: TGTGCCACCAGTGCCACAGGGGGATCGGGCAATGAGCAGTTCTTC. It encodes CATSATGGSGNEQFF.

This clonotype was picked up a small number of times. J is TRBJ2-5 and V is TRBV25-1; a possible D gene is TRBD1 (5 bases). The V end was cut by 4 bases, the J end by 3 bases, with 15 bases between. CDR1 and CDR2 from the germline V gene are MGHDK and SYGVNS. The CDR3 is 15 residues long. Here the CDR3 reads CASSAGISLKETQYF. Here the CDR3 DNA reads TGTGCCAGCAGTGCAGGGATCTCCCTCAAAGAGACCCAGTACTTC.

This clonotype was seen a few times. The chain uses TRBV6-2 or TRBV6-3 and TRBJ2-7; TRBD1 aligns across 9 bases. This CDR3 spans 15 amino acids. V lost 5 bases and J lost 2; bases outside the gene matches: 7. The V gene's germline CDR1 is MNHEY and CDR2 SVGEGT. CDR3 DNA sequence: TGTGCCAGCAGTCAACACAGGGGGCAGGCCTACGAGCAGTACTTC. Translated: CASSQHRGQAYEQYF.

J is TRBJ1-2 and V is TRBV19; D is uncertain. This CDR3 region has 16 residues. Germline CDR1 reads LNHDA; CDR2 reads SQIVND (reference sequence). Trimming pared 5 bases from V and 5 bases from J, leaving 21 bases between. The CDR3 DNA follows: TGTGCCAGTAGTGCGGCAGGAACGAGCGAGCCTTATGGCTACACCTTC. Encoded protein: CASSAAGTSEPYGYTF.

This clonotype was seen repeatedly, ten times or more. The V gene is TRBV12-3 or TRBV12-4, the J gene TRBJ1-5; a possible D gene is TRBD1 (5 bases). This CDR3 region has 15 residues. The V and J ends lost 8 bases and 1 base respectively, with 15 bases between them. The CDR3 bases are TGTGCCAGCGCTTGGGGCTCTGGGAGCAATCAGCCCCAGCATTTT. As protein: CASAWGSGSNQPQHF.

This clonotype has a handful of counts. The chain employs TRBV7-9 and TRBJ2-1; D is uncertain. Germline assignment: CDR1 SEHNR and CDR2 FQNEAQ (reference sequence). V gave up 5 bases and J gave up 1 base, with 15 bases separating them. CDR3 length: 16 amino acids. CDR3 loop: CASSRARSKSYNEQFF. CDR3 bases: TGTGCCAGCAGCCGAGCCCGAAGTAAGTCCTACAATGAGCAGTTCTTC.

The chain joins TRBV7-2 to TRBJ2-5; TRBD2 is a possible D gene (5 bases). The length of the CDR3 is 15 residues. Germline-derived CDR1 and CDR2 are SGHTA and FQGNSA. V gave up 5 bases and J gave up 0 bases, with 13 bases separating them. This CDR3 reads CASSPSSADQETQYF. In nucleotides, the CDR3 is TGTGCCAGCAGCCCGTCTTCAGCGGACCAAGAGACCCAGTACTTC.

J is TRBJ2-7 and V is TRBV4-1; 10 nucleotides line up with TRBD2. V lost 6 bases, J lost 4 bases, and 9 bases stayed unmatched. The length of the CDR3 is 15 residues. Germline CDR1 reads MGHRA; CDR2 reads YSYEKL. The CDR3 reads CASRQLAGEGYEQYF. The CDR3 region has the DNA TGCGCCAGCAGACAGCTAGCGGGAGAAGGGTACGAGCAGTACTTC.

The chain is built from TRBV20-1 and TRBJ2-7, with D tentatively TRBD2 (6 bases). Trimming pared 3 bases from V and 0 bases from J, leaving 12 bases between. This CDR3 contains 14 residues. Looked up from germline, CDR1 is DFQATT and CDR2 is SNEGSKA (reference sequence). The DNA for the CDR3 is TGCAGTGCTAGGGAGGGAGGAAACTCCTACGAGCAGTACTTC. It specifies CSAREGGNSYEQYF.

In its sample, this clonotype was seen many times. CDR3 coding DNA: TGTGCCACCAGCACCGGGACAGCTCACACCGGGGAGCTGTTTTTT. As protein: CATSTGTAHTGELFF. This chain uses TRBV24-1 with TRBJ2-2, with 7 bases matching TRBD1. The CDR3 extends over 15 amino acids. With V trimmed by 7 bases and J by 3 bases, 7 bases remained unmatched. From germline, CDR1 is KGHDR and CDR2 SFDVKD.

The genes are TRBV6-2 or TRBV6-3 and TRBJ1-5; perhaps TRBD1 as D (5 bases). The CDR3 is 12 residues long. The germline CDR1 and CDR2 sequences are MNHEY and SVGEGT. Between the trimmed V and J ends, which lost 10 bases and 6 bases, there was a span of 13 bases. This CDR3 reads CATRGAGQPQHF. The DNA for the CDR3 is TGTGCCACCAGAGGGGCGGGTCAGCCCCAGCATTTT.

CDR3 sequence: CSVEEGRRANEQFF. In nucleotides, the CDR3 is TGCAGCGTTGAAGAAGGGCGGCGGGCCAATGAGCAGTTCTTC. V is TRBV29-1 and J is TRBJ2-1, with TRBD2 as a possible D gene (5 bases). Per germline, CDR1 SQVTM and CDR2 ANQGSEA. The V end lost 0 bases, the J end lost 6 bases, and 12 bases lay between the germline ends. This CDR3 comprises 14 residues.

The rearrangement links TRBV14 to TRBJ2-1; perhaps TRBD2 as D (5 bases). Germline V CDR1 and CDR2: SGHDN, FVKESK. Trimming took off 3 bases at V and 0 bases at J, with 15 bases between the two ends. This CDR3 is 17 amino acids long. CDR3 DNA sequence: TGTGCCAGCAGCCACCATCTCAGGAGGAGCTCCTACAATGAGCAGTTCTTC. It codes for CASSHHLRRSSYNEQFF.

This clonotype was counted many times. The rearrangement joins TRBV27 to TRBJ1-3; unclear D gene. CDR3 length: 13 residues. The germline gives CDR1 MNHEY, CDR2 SMNVEV (reference sequence). The V and J ends lost 6 bases and 4 bases respectively, with 10 bases between them. The CDR3 bases are TGTGCCAGCAGCCCCACGCTCGGAAACACCATATATTTT. Amino acids: CASSPTLGNTIYF.